Listed here are 5 T cell receptor beta chains from one sample, sequenced in a study of stem cell transplantation in POMP-related autoinflammatory disease. Using immunoSEQ multiplex PCR, the repertoire was profiled, and TCRdb retains in-frame clones only, with some absent. The sample has about 6,900 clones; roughly four fifths are singletons. The specimen sequenced was a CXCR5-defined cell subset from PBMCs. These receptors came from a human donor in good health.

The V and J genes are TRBV19 and TRBJ1-1, with D possibly TRBD1 on 6 matching bases. V lost 6 bases to trimming and J lost 4 bases, with 24 bases between them. CDR1 and CDR2 (germline): LNHDA, SQIVND (reference sequence). The length of the CDR3 is 17 residues. This CDR3 reads CASREQGTPFLGTEAFF. The CDR3 nucleotides read TGTGCCAGTAGGGAACAGGGAACGCCCTTCTTAGGCACTGAAGCTTTCTTT.

The chain couples TRBV4-2 to TRBJ1-4; D uncertain. This CDR3 spans 13 amino acids. Germline CDR1 is LGHNA and CDR2 is YNFKEQ. Between the trimmed V and J ends, which lost 4 bases and 8 bases, there was a span of 11 bases. Written as DNA, the CDR3 is TGTGCCAGCAGCCTGTGGAGGAGCGAAAAACTGTTTTTT. Translating gives CASSLWRSEKLFF.

The V and J genes are TRBV7-3 and TRBJ1-2, with D perhaps TRBD1 (5 bases). The CDR3 consists of 15 residues. Trimming pared 2 bases from V and 1 base from J, leaving 11 bases between. Germline CDR1 is SGHTA and CDR2 is FQGTGA. The CDR3 sequence: CASSLSGQNNYGYTF. The CDR3 DNA follows: TGTGCCAGCAGCTTATCGGGGCAGAATAACTATGGCTACACCTTC.

The gene calls are TRBV10-3 and TRBJ1-3; TRBD1 matches at 7 bases. The length of the CDR3 is 12 residues. Germline V gene sequence: CDR1 ENHRY, CDR2 SYGVKD. CDR3 coding DNA: TGTGGCACAGGGGTCTCTGGAAACACCATATATTTT. Protein sequence: CGTGVSGNTIYF.

V usage is TRBV21-1 and J usage is TRBJ2-1; the table names TRBD2, a call not compared with the DNA. TRBV21-1 is flagged as a pseudogene. The CDR3 loop spans 16 amino acids. CDR3 nucleotides: TGTGCCAGCAGCAGGGGGAGGCCTAGCTCCTACAATGAGCAGTTCTTC. This sequence encodes CASSRGRPSSYNEQFF.